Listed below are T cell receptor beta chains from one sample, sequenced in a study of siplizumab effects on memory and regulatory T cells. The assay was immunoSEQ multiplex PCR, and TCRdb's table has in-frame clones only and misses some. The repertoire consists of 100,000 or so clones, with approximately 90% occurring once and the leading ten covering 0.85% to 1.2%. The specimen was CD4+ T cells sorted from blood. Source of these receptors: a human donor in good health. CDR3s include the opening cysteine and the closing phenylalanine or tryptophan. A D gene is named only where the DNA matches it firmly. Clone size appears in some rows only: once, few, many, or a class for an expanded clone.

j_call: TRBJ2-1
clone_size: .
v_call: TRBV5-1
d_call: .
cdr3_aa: CASSLVGVTYNEQFF
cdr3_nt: TGCGCCAGCAGCTTGGTGGGGGTAACCTACAATGAGCAGTTCTTC

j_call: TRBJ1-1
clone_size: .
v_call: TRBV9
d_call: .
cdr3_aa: CASSVDITNTEAFF
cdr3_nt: TGTGCCAGCAGCGTAGATATAACAAATACTGAAGCTTTCTTT

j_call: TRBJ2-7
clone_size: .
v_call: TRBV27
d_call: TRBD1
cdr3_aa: CASRPDRRLSYEQYF
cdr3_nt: TGTGCCAGCCGACCGGACAGGAGGCTCTCCTACGAGCAGTACTTC

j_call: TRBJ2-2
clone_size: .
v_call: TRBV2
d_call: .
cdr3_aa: CASSETRNTGELFF
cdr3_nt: TGTGCCAGCAGTGAAACTAGGAACACCGGGGAGCTGTTTTTT

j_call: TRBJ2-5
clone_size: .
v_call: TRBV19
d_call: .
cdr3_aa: CASSTSGRETQYF
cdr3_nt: TGTGCCAGTAGTACCAGCGGGCGAGAGACCCAGTACTTC

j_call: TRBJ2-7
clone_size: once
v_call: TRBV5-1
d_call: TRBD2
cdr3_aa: CASNPRSTSGSRYEQYF
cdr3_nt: TGCGCCAGCAACCCAAGGAGTACTAGCGGGAGCCGGTACGAGCAGTACTTC

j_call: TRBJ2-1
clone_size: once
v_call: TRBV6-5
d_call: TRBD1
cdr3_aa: CASSYSDRSGANEQFF
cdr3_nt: TGTGCCAGCAGTTACTCGGACAGGTCGGGTGCGAATGAGCAGTTCTTC

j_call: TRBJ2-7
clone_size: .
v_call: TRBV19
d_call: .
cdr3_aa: CASSIASESYEQYF
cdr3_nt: TGTGCCAGTAGTATAGCCTCGGAATCCTACGAGCAGTACTTC

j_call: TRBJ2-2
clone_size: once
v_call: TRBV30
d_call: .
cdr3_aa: CAWSVVLGGTGELFF
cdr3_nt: TGTGCCTGGAGTGTAGTATTAGGGGGCACCGGGGAGCTGTTTTTT

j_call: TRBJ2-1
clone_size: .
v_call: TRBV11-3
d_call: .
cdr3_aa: CASSSRGGVMRGSSYNEQFF
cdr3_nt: TGTGCCAGCAGCTCAAGAGGGGGCGTGATGCGCGGGAGCTCCTACAATGAGCAGTTCTTC

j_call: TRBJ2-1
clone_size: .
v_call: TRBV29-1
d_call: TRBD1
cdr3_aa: CSVDRSRRDEQFF
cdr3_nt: TGCAGCGTGGACAGGTCCCGACGGGATGAGCAGTTCTTC

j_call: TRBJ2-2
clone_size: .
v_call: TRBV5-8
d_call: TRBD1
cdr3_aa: CASSGTGLSQSTGELFF
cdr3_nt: TGTGCCAGCTCCGGGACAGGGCTCTCCCAATCGACCGGGGAGCTGTTTTTT

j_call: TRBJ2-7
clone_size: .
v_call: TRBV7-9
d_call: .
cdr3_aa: CASSFTGSSYEQYF
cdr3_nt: TGTGCCAGCAGCTTTACAGGTAGCTCCTACGAGCAGTACTTC

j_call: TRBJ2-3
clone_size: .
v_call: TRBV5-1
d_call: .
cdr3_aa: CASSRPRAADTQYF
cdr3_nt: TGCGCCAGCAGCCGCCCCAGGGCAGCAGATACGCAGTATTTT

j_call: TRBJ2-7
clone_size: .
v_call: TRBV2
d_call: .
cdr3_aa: CASRQGSSPLGEQYF
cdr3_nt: TGTGCCAGCAGGCAGGGGTCTTCCCCCTTGGGGGAGCAGTACTTC

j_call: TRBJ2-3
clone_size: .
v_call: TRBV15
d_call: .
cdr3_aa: CATSRDSLGGWSTDTQYF
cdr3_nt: TGTGCCACCAGCAGAGATTCCCTCGGGGGTTGGAGCACAGATACGCAGTATTTT

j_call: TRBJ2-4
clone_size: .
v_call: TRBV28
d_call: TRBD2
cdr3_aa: CASSPRLAGENIQYF
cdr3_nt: TGTGCCAGCAGTCCCCGACTAGCGGGAGAAAACATTCAGTACTTC

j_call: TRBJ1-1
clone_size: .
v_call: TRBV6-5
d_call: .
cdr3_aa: CASSYRELNTEAFF
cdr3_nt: TGTGCCAGCAGTTACAGGGAATTGAACACTGAAGCTTTCTTT

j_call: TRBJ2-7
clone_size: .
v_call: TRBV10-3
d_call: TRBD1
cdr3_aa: CAISLTGDEQYF
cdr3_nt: TGTGCCATCAGTTTGACAGGGGACGAGCAGTACTTC

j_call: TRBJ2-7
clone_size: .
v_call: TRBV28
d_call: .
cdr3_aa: CASSFSRVGYEQYF
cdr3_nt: TGTGCCAGCAGTTTCAGCCGGGTAGGTTACGAGCAGTACTTC

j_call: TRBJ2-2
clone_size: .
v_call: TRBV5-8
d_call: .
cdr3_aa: CASSRGTINTGELFF
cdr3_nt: TGTGCCAGCAGCCGCGGGACAATCAACACCGGGGAGCTGTTTTTT

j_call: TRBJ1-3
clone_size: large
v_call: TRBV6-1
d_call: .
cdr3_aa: CATAGEAGNTIYF
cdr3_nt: TGTGCCACTGCAGGGGAGGCTGGAAACACCATATATTTT

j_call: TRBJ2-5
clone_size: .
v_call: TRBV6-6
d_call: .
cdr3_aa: CASSYAETQYF
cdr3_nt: TGTGCCAGCAGTTATGCGGAGACCCAGTACTTC

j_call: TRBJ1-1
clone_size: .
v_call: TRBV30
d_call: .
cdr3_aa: CAWERNTEAFF
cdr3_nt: TGTGCCTGGGAAAGAAACACTGAAGCTTTCTTT

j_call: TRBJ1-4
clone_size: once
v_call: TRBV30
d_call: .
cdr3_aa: CAWKVWGNEKLFF
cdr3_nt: TGTGCCTGGAAGGTGTGGGGTAATGAAAAACTGTTTTTT

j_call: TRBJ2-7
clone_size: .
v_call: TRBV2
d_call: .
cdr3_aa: CASSIDPNAGYEQYF
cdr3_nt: TGTGCCAGCAGCATCGACCCCAATGCGGGCTACGAGCAGTACTTC

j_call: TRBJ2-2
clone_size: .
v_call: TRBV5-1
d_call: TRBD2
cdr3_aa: CASSSLAGLNTGELFF
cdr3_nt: TGCGCCAGCAGCTCATTAGCGGGCTTGAACACCGGGGAGCTGTTTTTT

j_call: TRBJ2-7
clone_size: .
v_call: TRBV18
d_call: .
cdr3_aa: CASSPDRLGQYF
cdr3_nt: TGTGCCAGCTCACCAGACAGATTGGGGCAGTACTTC

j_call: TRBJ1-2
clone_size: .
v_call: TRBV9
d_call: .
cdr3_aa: CASSVEPTSYGYTF
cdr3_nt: TGTGCCAGCAGCGTAGAACCAACCTCCTATGGCTACACCTTC

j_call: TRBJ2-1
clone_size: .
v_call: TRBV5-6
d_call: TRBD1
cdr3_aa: CASSMRQGANNEQFF
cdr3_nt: TGTGCCAGCAGCATGCGACAGGGGGCGAATAATGAGCAGTTCTTC

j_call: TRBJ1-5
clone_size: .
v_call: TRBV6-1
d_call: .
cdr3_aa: CASGRRTEDQPQHF
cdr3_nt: TGTGCCAGTGGGCGCCGGACAGAAGATCAGCCCCAGCATTTT

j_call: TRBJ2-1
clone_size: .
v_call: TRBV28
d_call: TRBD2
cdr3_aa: CATQTSGAREQFF
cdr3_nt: TGTGCCACCCAGACTAGCGGGGCGCGGGAGCAGTTCTTC

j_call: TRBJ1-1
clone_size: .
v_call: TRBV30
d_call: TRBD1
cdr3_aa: CAWRRGPTQGLKPEAFF
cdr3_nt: TGTGCCTGGCGCAGGGGGCCCACACAGGGGTTAAAGCCTGAAGCTTTCTTT

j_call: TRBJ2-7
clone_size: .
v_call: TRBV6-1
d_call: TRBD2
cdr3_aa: CASRSLASHEQYF
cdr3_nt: TGTGCCAGCAGATCACTAGCGTCCCACGAGCAGTACTTC

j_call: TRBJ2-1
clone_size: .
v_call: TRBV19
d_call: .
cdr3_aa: CASSIGPVVQFF
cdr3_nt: TGTGCCAGTAGTATTGGACCCGTGGTGCAGTTCTTC

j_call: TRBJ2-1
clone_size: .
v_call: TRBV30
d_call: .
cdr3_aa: CAWTYISGNEQFF
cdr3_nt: TGTGCCTGGACCTACATTAGCGGAAATGAGCAGTTCTTC

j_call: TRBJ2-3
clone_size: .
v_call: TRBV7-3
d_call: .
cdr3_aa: CASSPRRSPLTDTQYF
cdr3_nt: TGTGCCAGCAGCCCGCGAAGATCGCCTCTCACAGATACGCAGTATTTT

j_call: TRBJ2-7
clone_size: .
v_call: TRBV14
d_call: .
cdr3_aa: CASSQAAFSYEQYF
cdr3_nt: TGTGCCAGCAGCCAAGCAGCGTTCTCCTACGAGCAGTACTTC

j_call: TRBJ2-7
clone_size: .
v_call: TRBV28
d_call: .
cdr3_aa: CASSSTGTVREQYF
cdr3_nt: TGTGCCAGCAGTAGCACCGGGACTGTGAGAGAGCAGTACTTC

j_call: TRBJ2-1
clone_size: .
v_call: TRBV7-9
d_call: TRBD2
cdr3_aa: CASSLVLAGAVEQFF
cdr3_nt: TGTGCCAGCAGCTTAGTCCTAGCGGGAGCGGTTGAGCAGTTCTTC

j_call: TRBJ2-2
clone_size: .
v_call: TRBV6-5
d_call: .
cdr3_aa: CASETANTGELFF
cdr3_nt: TGTGCCAGCGAGACAGCTAACACCGGGGAGCTGTTTTTT

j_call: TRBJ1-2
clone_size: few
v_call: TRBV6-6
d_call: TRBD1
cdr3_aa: CASSNRQGNYGYTF
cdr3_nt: TGTGCCAGCAGTAACCGACAGGGGAACTATGGCTACACCTTC

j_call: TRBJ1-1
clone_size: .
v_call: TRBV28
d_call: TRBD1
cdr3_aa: CASSIDNRGTEAFF
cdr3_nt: TGTGCCAGCAGTATTGACAACAGGGGAACTGAAGCTTTCTTT

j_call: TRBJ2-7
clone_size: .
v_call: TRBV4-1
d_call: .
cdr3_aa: CASSQDLGSPYEQYF
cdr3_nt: TGCGCCAGCAGCCAAGATCTTGGGAGCCCGTACGAGCAGTACTTC

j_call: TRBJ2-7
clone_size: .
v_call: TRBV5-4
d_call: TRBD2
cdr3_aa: CASSKSGRALNYEQYF
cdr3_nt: TGTGCCAGCAGTAAGAGCGGGAGGGCCCTTAACTACGAGCAGTACTTC

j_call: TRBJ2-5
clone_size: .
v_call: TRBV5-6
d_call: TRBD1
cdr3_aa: CASSSKDRVSQTQYF
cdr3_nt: TGTGCCAGCAGCTCAAAGGACAGGGTTAGTCAGACCCAGTACTTC

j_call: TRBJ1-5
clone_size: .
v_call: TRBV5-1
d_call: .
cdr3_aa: CASSLVPGKGEPQHF
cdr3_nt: TGCGCCAGCAGCTTGGTCCCGGGTAAAGGAGAGCCCCAGCATTTT

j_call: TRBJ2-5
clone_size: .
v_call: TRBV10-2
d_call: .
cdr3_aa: CASSEWGGPGETQYF
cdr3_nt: TGCGCCAGCAGTGAGTGGGGGGGCCCCGGGGAGACCCAGTACTTC

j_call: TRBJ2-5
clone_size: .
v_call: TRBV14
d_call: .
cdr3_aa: CASSRTGKYQETQYF
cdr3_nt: TGTGCCAGCAGCCGAACTGGAAAGTACCAAGAGACCCAGTACTTC

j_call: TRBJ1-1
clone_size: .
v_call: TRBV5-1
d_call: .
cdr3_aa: CASSFGRLNTEAFF
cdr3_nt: TGCGCCAGCAGCTTTGGTAGATTGAACACTGAAGCTTTCTTT

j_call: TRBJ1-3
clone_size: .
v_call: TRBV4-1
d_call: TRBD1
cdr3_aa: CASSQDRTGSRNTIYF
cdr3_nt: TGCGCCAGCAGCCAGGACCGGACAGGATCGCGAAACACCATATATTTT

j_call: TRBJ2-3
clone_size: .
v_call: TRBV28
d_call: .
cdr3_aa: CASSFGYGADTQYF
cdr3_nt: TGTGCCAGCAGTTTTGGGTATGGGGCAGATACGCAGTATTTT